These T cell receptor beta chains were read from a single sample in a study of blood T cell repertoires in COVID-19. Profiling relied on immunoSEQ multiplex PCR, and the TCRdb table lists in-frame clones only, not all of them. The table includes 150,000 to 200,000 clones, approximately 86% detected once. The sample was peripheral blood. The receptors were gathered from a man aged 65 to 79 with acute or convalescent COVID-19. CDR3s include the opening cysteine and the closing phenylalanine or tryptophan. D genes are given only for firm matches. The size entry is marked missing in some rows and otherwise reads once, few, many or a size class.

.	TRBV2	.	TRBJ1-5	CASSEYNREKPQHF	TGTGCCAGCAGTGAATATAACAGGGAGAAGCCCCAGCATTTT
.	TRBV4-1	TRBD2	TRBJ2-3	CASSQERAGVSDTQYF	TGCGCCAGCAGCCAAGAAAGAGCGGGAGTATCAGATACGCAGTATTTT
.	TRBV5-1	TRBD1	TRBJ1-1	CASSLPTGMNTEAFF	TGCGCCAGCAGCTTGCCGACAGGGATGAACACTGAAGCTTTCTTT
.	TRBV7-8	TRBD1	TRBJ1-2	CASSPGTAYGYTF	TGTGCCAGCAGCCCGGGGACAGCCTATGGCTACACCTTC
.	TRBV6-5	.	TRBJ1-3	CASRGPPSGNTIYF	TGTGCCAGCAGGGGGCCACCCTCTGGAAACACCATATATTTT
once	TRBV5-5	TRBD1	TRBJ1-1	CASSGQTGGTEAFF	TGTGCCAGCAGCGGACAGACAGGGGGAACTGAAGCTTTCTTT
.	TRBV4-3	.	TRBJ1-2	CASSPYFAGTSTSYGYTF	TGCGCCAGCAGCCCATATTTCGCCGGGACTTCGACCTCCTATGGCTACACCTTC
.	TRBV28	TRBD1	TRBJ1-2	CASSPGQNYGYTF	TGTGCCAGCAGTCCGGGACAGAACTATGGCTACACCTTC
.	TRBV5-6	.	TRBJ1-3	CASSAFDRSSGNTIYF	TGTGCCAGCAGCGCCTTTGACAGATCCTCTGGAAACACCATATATTTT
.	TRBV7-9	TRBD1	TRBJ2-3	CASSQQGKGTQYF	TGTGCCAGCAGCCAACAGGGGAAGGGTACGCAGTATTTT
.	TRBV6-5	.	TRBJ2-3	CASSYSLGSADTQYF	TGTGCCAGCAGTTACTCGCTAGGGAGTGCAGATACGCAGTATTTT
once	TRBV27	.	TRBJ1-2	CASSPSPGIFYGYTF	TGTGCCAGCAGTCCCAGCCCAGGGATCTTCTATGGCTACACCTTC
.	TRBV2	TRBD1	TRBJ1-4	CASSEEGQGFGNNEKLFF	TGTGCCAGCAGTGAAGAGGGACAGGGTTTCGGCAATAATGAAAAACTGTTTTTT
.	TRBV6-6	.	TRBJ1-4	CASRHTDEKLFF	TGTGCCAGCAGGCATACAGATGAAAAACTGTTTTTT
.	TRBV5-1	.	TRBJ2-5	CASSSDLTGQETQYF	TGCGCCAGCAGCTCCGACTTGACGGGCCAAGAGACCCAGTACTTC
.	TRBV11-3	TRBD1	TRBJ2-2	CASSRGQGATLAGELFF	TGTGCCAGCAGCCGGGGACAGGGGGCCACTTTAGCGGGGGAGCTGTTTTTT
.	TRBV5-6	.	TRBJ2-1	CASLPGADSYNEQFF	TGTGCCAGCCTACCGGGTGCGGACTCCTACAATGAGCAGTTCTTC
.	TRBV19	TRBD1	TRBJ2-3	CASSRWTGDGADTQYF	TGTGCCAGTAGTAGATGGACAGGGGATGGCGCAGATACGCAGTATTTT
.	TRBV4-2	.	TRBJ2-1	CASSLAPQAEQFF	TGTGCCAGCAGCCTGGCTCCTCAGGCTGAGCAGTTCTTC
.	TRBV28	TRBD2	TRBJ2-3	CASSSWTSGGPRNTQYF	TGTGCCAGCAGTTCCTGGACTAGCGGGGGGCCAAGGAATACGCAGTATTTT
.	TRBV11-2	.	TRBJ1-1	CASSPLAVPSRAKTEAFF	TGTGCCAGCAGCCCCCTGGCAGTCCCCTCCAGGGCGAAAACTGAAGCTTTCTTT
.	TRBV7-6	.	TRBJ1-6	CASSLLRPGAYSPLHF	TGTGCCAGCAGTCTCTTACGGCCAGGGGCATATTCACCCCTCCACTTT
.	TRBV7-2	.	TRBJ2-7	CASSLGQLYEQYF	TGTGCCAGCAGCCTTGGACAGCTCTACGAGCAGTACTTC
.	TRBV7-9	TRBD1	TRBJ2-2	CASSRTGTGELFF	TGTGCCAGCAGCCGGACAGGAACCGGGGAGCTGTTTTTT
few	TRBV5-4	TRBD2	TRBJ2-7	CASSGTSGGYEQYF	TGTGCCAGCAGCGGGACTAGCGGGGGATACGAGCAGTACTTC
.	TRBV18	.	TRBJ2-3	CASSPPGQSTDTQYF	TGTGCCAGCTCACCACCGGGGCAGAGCACAGATACGCAGTATTTT
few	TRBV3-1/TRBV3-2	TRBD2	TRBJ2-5	CASSQGWEGSWKTQYF	TGTGCCAGCAGTCAAGGGTGGGAGGGATCGTGGAAGACCCAGTACTTC
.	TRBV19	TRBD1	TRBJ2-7	CASRMRQGHEQYF	TGTGCCAGTAGGATGAGACAGGGCCACGAGCAGTACTTC
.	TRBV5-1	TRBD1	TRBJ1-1	CASSLGGQGREAFF	TGCGCCAGCAGCTTGGGGGGACAGGGCCGAGAAGCTTTCTTT
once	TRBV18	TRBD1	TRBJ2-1	CASSRRDSTLGEQFF	TGTGCCAGCTCACGCCGGGACAGCACTTTAGGTGAGCAGTTCTTC
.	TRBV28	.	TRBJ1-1	CASSISGETEAFF	TGTGCCAGCAGTATAAGTGGAGAAACTGAAGCTTTCTTT
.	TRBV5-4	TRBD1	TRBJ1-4	CASSSNRGQGEKLFF	TGTGCCAGCAGCTCAAACAGGGGTCAGGGGGAAAAACTGTTTTTT
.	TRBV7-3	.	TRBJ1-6	CASSLQGGTNSPLHF	TGTGCCAGCAGCTTACAGGGTGGAACTAATTCACCCCTCCACTTT
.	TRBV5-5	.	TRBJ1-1	CASSFRVGGTEAFF	TGTGCCAGCAGTTTCCGGGTAGGCGGCACTGAAGCTTTCTTT
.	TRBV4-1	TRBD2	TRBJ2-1	CASSQGLAGVRYEQFF	TGCGCCAGCAGCCAAGGACTAGCGGGAGTGAGATATGAGCAGTTCTTC
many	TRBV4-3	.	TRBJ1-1	CASSQDRAETGTEAFF	TGCGCCAGCAGCCAAGACAGGGCGGAAACTGGGACTGAAGCTTTCTTT
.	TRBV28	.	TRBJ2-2	CASKSGSGDTGELFF	TGTGCCAGCAAGTCGGGGTCAGGGGACACCGGGGAGCTGTTTTTT
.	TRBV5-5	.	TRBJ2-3	CASSLVSAGTDTQYF	TGTGCCAGCAGCTTAGTTAGCGCGGGCACAGATACGCAGTATTTT
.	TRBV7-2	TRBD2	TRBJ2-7	CASSFGLAGPYSYEQYF	TGTGCCAGCAGCTTCGGACTAGCGGGACCCTACTCCTACGAGCAGTACTTC
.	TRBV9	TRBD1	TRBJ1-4	CASSFGQGANEKLFF	TGTGCCAGCAGCTTCGGACAGGGCGCTAATGAAAAACTGTTTTTT
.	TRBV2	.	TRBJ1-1	CASRKAGLTEAFF	TGTGCCAGCAGGAAAGCGGGGTTGACTGAAGCTTTCTTT
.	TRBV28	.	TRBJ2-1	CASSFTRNLSYNEQFF	TGTGCCAGCAGTTTCACCAGGAACCTTTCCTACAATGAGCAGTTCTTC
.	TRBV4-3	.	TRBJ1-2	CASSQSTEDGYTF	TGCGCCAGCAGCCAGTCGACAGAAGATGGCTACACCTTC
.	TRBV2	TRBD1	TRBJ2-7	CASTLDRVSREQYF	TGTGCCAGCACCCTGGACAGGGTTTCCCGCGAGCAGTACTTC
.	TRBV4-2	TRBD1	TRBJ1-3	CASSHRDRGGGNTIYF	TGTGCCAGCAGCCATAGGGACAGGGGTGGTGGAAACACCATATATTTT
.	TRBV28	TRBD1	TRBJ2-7	CASSPRTGAYEQYF	TGTGCCAGCAGTCCGAGGACAGGGGCTTACGAGCAGTACTTC
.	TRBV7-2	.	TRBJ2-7	CASSLRGQLYEQYF	TGTGCCAGCAGCCTGCGGGGGCAGCTATACGAGCAGTACTTC
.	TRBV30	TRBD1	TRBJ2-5	CAWSAGTAQETQYF	TGTGCCTGGAGTGCCGGGACAGCCCAAGAGACCCAGTACTTC
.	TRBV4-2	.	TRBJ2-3	CASSSPGVRNTQYF	TGTGCCAGCAGCTCCCCGGGTGTGCGCAATACGCAGTATTTT
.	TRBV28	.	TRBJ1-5	CASSFMERYQPQHF	TGTGCCAGCAGTTTTATGGAGCGTTATCAGCCCCAGCATTTT
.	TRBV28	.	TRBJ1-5	CASSLIRGNQPQHF	TGTGCCAGCAGTTTAATCAGGGGCAATCAGCCCCAGCATTTT
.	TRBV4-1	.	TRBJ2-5	CASSQIGLFLETQYF	TGCGCCAGCAGCCAAATAGGACTGTTTCTAGAGACCCAGTACTTC
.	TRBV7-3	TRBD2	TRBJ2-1	CASSPAGGLSYNEQFF	TGTGCCAGCAGCCCAGCGGGGGGGCTCTCCTACAATGAGCAGTTCTTC
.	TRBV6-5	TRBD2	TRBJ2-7	CASSYLTSGRNEQYF	TGTGCCAGCAGTTACTTGACTAGCGGGAGAAACGAGCAGTACTTC
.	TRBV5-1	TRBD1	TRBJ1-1	CASSSEGAVNTEAFF	TGCGCCAGCAGTTCGGAGGGGGCCGTGAACACTGAAGCTTTCTTT